This T cell receptor (beta chain) derives from a study of blood T cell repertoires in COVID-19. Study-level background: Collection of acute and convalescent COVID-19 samples took place in the United States, Italy and Spain.

V gave up 0 bases and J gave up 7 bases, with 15 bases separating them. The CDR3 consists of 15 residues. The germline gives CDR1 LGHDT, CDR2 YNNKEL (reference sequence). Profiled with immunoSEQ multiplex PCR; TCRdb holds only in-frame clones, not every one. The table lists about 260,000 clones, about 91% of them singletons. The clonotype comes from a young adult with COVID-19, enrolled during active disease. The sequenced sample was peripheral blood. The chain couples TRBV3-1 (or the pseudogene TRBV3-2) to TRBJ1-2; D unresolved. CDR3 in amino acids: CASSQEFLPSSGYTF. The CDR3 DNA follows: TGTGCCAGCAGCCAAGAGTTCCTCCCGAGTAGTGGCTACACCTTC.